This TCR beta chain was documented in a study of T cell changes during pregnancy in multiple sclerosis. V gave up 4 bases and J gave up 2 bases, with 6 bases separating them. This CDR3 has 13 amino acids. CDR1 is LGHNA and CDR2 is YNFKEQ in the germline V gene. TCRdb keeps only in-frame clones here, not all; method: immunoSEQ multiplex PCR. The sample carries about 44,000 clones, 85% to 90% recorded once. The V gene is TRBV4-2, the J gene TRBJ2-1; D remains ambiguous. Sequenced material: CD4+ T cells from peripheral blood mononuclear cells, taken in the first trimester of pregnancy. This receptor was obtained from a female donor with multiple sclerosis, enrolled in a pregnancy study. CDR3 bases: TGTGCCAGCAGCCCCGGTCCCTACAATGAGCAGTTCTTC. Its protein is CASSPGPYNEQFF.